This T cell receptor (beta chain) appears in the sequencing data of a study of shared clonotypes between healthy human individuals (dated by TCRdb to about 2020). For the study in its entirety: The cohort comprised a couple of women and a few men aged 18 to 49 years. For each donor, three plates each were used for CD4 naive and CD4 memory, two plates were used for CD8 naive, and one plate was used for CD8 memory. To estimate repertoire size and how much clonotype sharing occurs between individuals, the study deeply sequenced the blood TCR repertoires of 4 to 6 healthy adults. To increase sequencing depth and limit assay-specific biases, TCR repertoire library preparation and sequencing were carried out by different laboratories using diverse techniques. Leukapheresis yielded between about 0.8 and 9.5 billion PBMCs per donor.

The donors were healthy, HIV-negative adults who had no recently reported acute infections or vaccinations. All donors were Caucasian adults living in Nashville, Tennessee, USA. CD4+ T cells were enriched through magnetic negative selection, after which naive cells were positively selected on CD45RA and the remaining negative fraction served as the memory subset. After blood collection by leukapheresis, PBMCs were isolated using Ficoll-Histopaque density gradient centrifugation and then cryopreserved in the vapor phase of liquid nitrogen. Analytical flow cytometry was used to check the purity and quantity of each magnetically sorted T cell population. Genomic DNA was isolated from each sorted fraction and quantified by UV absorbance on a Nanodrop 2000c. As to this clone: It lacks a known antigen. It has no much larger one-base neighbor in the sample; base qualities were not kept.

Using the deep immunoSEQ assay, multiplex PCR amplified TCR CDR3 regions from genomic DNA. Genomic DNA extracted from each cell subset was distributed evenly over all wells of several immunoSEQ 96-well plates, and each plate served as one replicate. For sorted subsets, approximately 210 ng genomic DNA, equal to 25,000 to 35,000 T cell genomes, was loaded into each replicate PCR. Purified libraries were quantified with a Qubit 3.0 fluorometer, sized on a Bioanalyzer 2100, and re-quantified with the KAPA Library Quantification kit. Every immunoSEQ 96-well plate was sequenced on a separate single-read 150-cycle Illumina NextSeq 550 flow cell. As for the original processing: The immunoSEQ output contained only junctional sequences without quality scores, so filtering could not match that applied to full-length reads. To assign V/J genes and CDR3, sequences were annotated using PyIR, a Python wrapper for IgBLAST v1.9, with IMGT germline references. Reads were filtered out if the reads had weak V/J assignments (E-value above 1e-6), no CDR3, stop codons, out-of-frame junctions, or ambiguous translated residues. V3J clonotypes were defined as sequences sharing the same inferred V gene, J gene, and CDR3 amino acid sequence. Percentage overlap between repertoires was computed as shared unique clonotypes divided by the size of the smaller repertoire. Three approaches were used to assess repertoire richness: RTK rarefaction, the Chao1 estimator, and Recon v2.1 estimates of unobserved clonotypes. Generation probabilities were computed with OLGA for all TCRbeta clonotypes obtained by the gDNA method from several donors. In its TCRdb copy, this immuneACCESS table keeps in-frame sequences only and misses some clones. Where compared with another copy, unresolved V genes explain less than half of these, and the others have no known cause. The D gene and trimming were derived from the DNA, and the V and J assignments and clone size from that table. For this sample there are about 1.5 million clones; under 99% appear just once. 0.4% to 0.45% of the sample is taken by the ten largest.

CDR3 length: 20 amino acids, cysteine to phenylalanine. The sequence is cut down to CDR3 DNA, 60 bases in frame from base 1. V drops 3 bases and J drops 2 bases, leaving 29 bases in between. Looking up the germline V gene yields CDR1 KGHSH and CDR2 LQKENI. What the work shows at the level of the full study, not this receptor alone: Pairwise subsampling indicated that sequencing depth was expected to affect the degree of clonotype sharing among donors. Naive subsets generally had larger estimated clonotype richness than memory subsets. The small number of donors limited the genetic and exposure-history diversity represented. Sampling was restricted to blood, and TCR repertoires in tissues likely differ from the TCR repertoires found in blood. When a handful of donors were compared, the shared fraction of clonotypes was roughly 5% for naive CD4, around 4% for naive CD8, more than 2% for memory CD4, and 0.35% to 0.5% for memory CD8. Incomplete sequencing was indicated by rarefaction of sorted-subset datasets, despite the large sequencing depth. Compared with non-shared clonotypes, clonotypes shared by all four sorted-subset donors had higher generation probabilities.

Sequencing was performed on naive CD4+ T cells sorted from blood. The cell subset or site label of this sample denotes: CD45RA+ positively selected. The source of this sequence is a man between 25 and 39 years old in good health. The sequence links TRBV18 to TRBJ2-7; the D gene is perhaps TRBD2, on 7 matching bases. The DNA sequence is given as TGTGCCAGCTCACCGCGGGGGCCCTCAGGGTGGACGGCCAACCCCTACGAGCAGTACTTC. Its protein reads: CASSPRGPSGWTANPYEQYF.